These 15 T cell receptor beta chains originate from one sample sequenced in a study of Graves' ophthalmopathy and Graves' hyperthyroidism. Amplification of TCR beta CDR3 regions used RNA transcripts. Following a first-round RT-PCR that used HTBI primers, a second-round multiplex PCR was carried out. One entry per CDR3 protein results from TCRdb running MiXCR on the multiplex PCR reads. The sample comprises approximately 460,000 distinct CDR3 sequences, 13% to 15% of which are singletons, and 9.5% to 10% rests with the top ten. Source material: blood. The receptors derive from a woman in her 30s with Graves' ophthalmopathy.

The chain is built from TRBV27 and TRBJ2-2; 12 bases line up with TRBD1. V trimming: 5 bases; J trimming: 6 bases; junction bases outside the gene matches: 7. CDR3 size: 16 residues. Per the germline V gene, CDR1 is MNHEY and CDR2 is SMNVEV (reference sequence). The CDR3 sequence is CASSPLGQGAAGELFF. The CDR3 nucleotides are TGTGCCAGCAGTCCCCTGGGACAGGGGGCGGCCGGGGAGCTGTTTTTT.

This clonotype was found many times. At one end, the junction sequence differs from germline, possibly due to a read error. The rearrangement links TRBV7-8 to TRBJ2-5, with TRBD2 matching 11 bases. The germline V gene has CDR1 SGHVS and CDR2 FQNEAQ. The CDR3 length is 18 residues. The DNA of the CDR3 is TGTGCCAGCAGCTTTGCCGGGACTAGCGGATCCCTCCAAGGGACCCAGTACTTC. Protein: CASSFAGTSGSLQGTQYF.

This clonotype was seen many times. This rearrangement joins TRBV20-1 to TRBJ1-3, with TRBD1 identical over 7 bases. Germline V gene data show CDR1 as DFQATT and CDR2 as SNEGSKA (reference sequence). The CDR3 runs to 16 residues. V dropped 3 bases and J dropped 2; count of bases not matched to a gene: 10. CDR3 sequence reads: CSASPTGARAGNTIYF. In nucleotides, the CDR3 is TGCAGTGCTAGTCCTACAGGGGCGCGGGCTGGAAACACCATATATTTT.

The chain carries TRBV28 and TRBJ1-5; unclear D gene. Germline V gene lookup returns CDR1 MDHEN and CDR2 SYDVKM. The CDR3 extends over 15 amino acids. V lost 5 bases to trimming and J lost 4 bases, with 15 bases between them. CDR3: CASSPLLDINQPQHF. The CDR3 DNA follows: TGTGCCAGCAGTCCACTCCTAGATATTAATCAGCCCCAGCATTTT. The full variable domain, in which reference TRBV28 and TRBJ1-5 provide the parts outside the CDR3, is DVKVTQSSRYLVKRTGEKVFLECVQDMDHENMFWYRQDPGLGLRLIYFSYDVKMKEKGDIPEGYSVSREKKERFSLILESASTNQTSMYLCASSPLLDINQPQHFGDGTRLSIL.

At least ten counts were recorded for this clonotype. This CDR3 is CASSPSTNTGELFF. The CDR3, as DNA: TGTGCCAGCAGCCCTAGCACGAACACCGGGGAGCTGTTTTTT. The rearrangement links TRBV11-2 to TRBJ2-2; a weak D match, TRBD2 (5 bases). The V end was cut by 5 bases, the J end by 0 bases, with 7 bases between. Germline CDR1 is SGHAT and CDR2 is FQNNGV. This CDR3 region has 14 residues.

The table lists this clonotype with many counts. The CDR3 DNA follows: TGTGCCACCAGCAGAGTCGCGAACAATCAGCCCCAGCATTTT. Protein sequence: CATSRVANNQPQHF. V is TRBV15 and J is TRBJ1-5; D is unclear. With 1 base removed from V and 3 bases from J, the gap between germline ends came to 7 bases. The CDR3 runs 14 residues. The germline V gene has CDR1 LNHNV and CDR2 YYDKDF (reference sequence).

This clonotype has a handful of counts. The chain combines TRBV12-3 or TRBV12-4 with TRBJ1-5; D gene uncertain. CDR3 size: 18 residues. Trimming cost V 3 bases and J 0 bases, with 18 bases left between them. CDR3 sequence: CASSLWGAGSYSNQPQHF. The CDR3 nucleotides read TGTGCCAGCAGTTTGTGGGGTGCGGGTTCATATAGCAATCAGCCCCAGCATTTT.

This clonotype was counted at least ten times. The chain couples TRBV20-1 to TRBJ2-5, with D possibly called TRBD1 or TRBD2 (6 bases each). V dropped 0 bases and J dropped 4 bases, with 24 bases sitting between them. Germline V CDR1 and CDR2: DFQATT, SNEGSKA (reference sequence). The CDR3 sequence is 18 residues long. The CDR3 protein is CSARDTAGGLSARETQYF. CDR3 DNA sequence: TGCAGTGCTAGAGATACCGCTGGGGGGCTATCGGCACGAGAGACCCAGTACTTC.

The table lists this clonotype with many counts. This rearrangement joins TRBV27 to TRBJ2-5, with D perhaps matching TRBD2 (6 bases). V lost 3 bases and J lost 4, with 12 bases in between. Germline V gives CDR1 MNHEY, CDR2 SMNVEV (reference sequence). This CDR3 has 14 residues. CDR3 in amino acids: CASSFNRRGETQYF. CDR3 sequence (DNA): TGTGCCAGCAGTTTTAACAGGAGGGGAGAGACCCAGTACTTC.

This clonotype was detected many times. This chain uses TRBV6-5 with TRBJ1-1; D may be TRBD1 (6 bases). Germline values: CDR1 MNHEY, CDR2 SVGAGI. V shed 0 bases and J shed 4 bases, with 18 bases lying between them. The CDR3 covers 17 residues. This CDR3 is CASSYSVRGLRGTEAFF. The CDR3 DNA reads TGTGCCAGCAGTTACTCAGTCAGAGGGCTCAGGGGCACTGAAGCTTTCTTT.

J is TRBJ1-4 and V is TRBV28; D remains unclear. The CDR3 loop spans 12 amino acids. Deletions cut 6 bases from V and 6 bases from J, with 8 bases between. Germline CDR1 reads MDHEN; CDR2 reads SYDVKM. The CDR3 region has the DNA TGTGCCAGCAGCCACCCCGATGAAAAACTGTTTTTT. The encoded protein is CASSHPDEKLFF.

The rearrangement links TRBV12-3 or TRBV12-4 to TRBJ2-7; D could derive from TRBD1 or TRBD2 (5 bases each). The CDR3 is 15 amino acids. V lost 3 bases and J 5 bases, leaving 17 bases between the germline ends. The CDR3 sequence: CASSFRGGRRDEQYF. The CDR3 DNA reads TGTGCCAGCAGTTTTCGGGGCGGAAGGCGGGACGAGCAGTACTTC.

In this sample, this clonotype turned up a few times. The chain uses TRBV2 and TRBJ2-7, with 10 bases aligning to TRBD2. Germline V gene sequence: CDR1 SNHLY, CDR2 FYNNEI. CDR3 length: 17 residues. With 3 bases clipped from V and 3 bases from J, the junction kept 11 bases outside the gene matches. The CDR3 spells CASSDQPLAGANYEQYF. CDR3 sequence (DNA): TGTGCCAGCAGTGACCAACCCCTAGCGGGGGCCAACTACGAGCAGTACTTC.

This clonotype was detected ten times or more. For the CDR3, the DNA is TGTGCCAGCAGCTTGACAGGGGCCCCATCTAACTATGGCTACACCTTC. This gives the protein CASSLTGAPSNYGYTF. This chain joins TRBV12-3 or TRBV12-4 and TRBJ1-2; 8 bases agree with TRBD1. The CDR3 totals 16 residues. After removal of 6 bases from V and 0 bases from J, the junction contained 9 bases not matched to a gene.

This clonotype was seen repeatedly, ten times or more. J is TRBJ2-2 and V is TRBV11-2; TRBD2 matches at 11 bases. The CDR3 runs to 15 residues. The V and J ends lost 0 bases and 8 bases, in that order; junction bases with no gene match: 2. Germline CDR1 is SGHAT and CDR2 is FQNNGV. The DNA of the CDR3 is TGTGCCAGCAGCTTAGAACCTAGCGGGAGGGGGGAGCTGTTTTTT. Translation: CASSLEPSGRGELFF.